The T cell receptor beta chain under discussion was sequenced for a study of control samples from healthy donors and cancer patients. Method: immunoSEQ multiplex PCR; TCRdb's copy keeps in-frame clones and lacks some. Among around 67,000 clones listed, roughly 87% were seen once. Per the germline V gene, CDR1 is MNHEY and CDR2 is SMNVEV (reference sequence). The CDR3 has 15 residues. V shed 10 bases and J shed 3 bases, with 22 bases lying between them. The sequenced sample consisted of PBMCs. The origin of this receptor is a man aged 60 to 75 with colorectal cancer. The chain links TRBV27 to TRBJ2-7; perhaps TRBD1 as D (6 bases). This chain's CDR3 is CANPGQQGPLYEQYF. CDR3 bases: TGTGCCAACCCCGGGCAACAGGGTCCCCTCTACGAGCAGTACTTC.